These 4 T cell receptor beta chains share one sample of origin, sequenced in a study of early T cells in non-severe SARS-CoV-2 infection. From the 5' RACE reads, TCRdb called clonotypes with MiXCR, one entry per CDR3 protein. The sample has 20,000 to 30,000 distinct CDR3 sequences, around 4.5% seen once. The sequencing input was whole blood. Every receptor here comes from an adult who was a healthcare worker with PCR-confirmed SARS-CoV-2 infection or an uninfected control (not recorded which).

The table lists this clonotype with many counts. This chain uses TRBV29-1 with TRBJ2-3; D unresolved. The germline V gene encodes CDR1 SQVTM and CDR2 ANQGSEA. Trimming removed 4 bases at V and 0 bases at J, with 11 bases between. The CDR3 is made up of 14 amino acids. The CDR3 DNA is TGCAGCGTTGTTGAGCCGCAGAGCACAGATACGCAGTATTTT. Its protein is CSVVEPQSTDTQYF.

This clonotype was observed many times. The gene calls are TRBV6-2 or TRBV6-3 and TRBJ2-3, with 9 bases aligning to TRBD1. The germline CDR1 and CDR2 sequences are MNHEY and SVGEGT. The CDR3 loop spans 14 amino acids. V was clipped by 5 bases and J by 6 bases; unmatched bases: 6. The CDR3 is CASSRQGVYDTQYF. The CDR3 DNA is TGTGCCAGCAGTCGACAGGGGGTCTACGATACGCAGTATTTT.

This clonotype was counted many times. This sequence joins TRBV7-9 and TRBJ2-1, with 8 bases fitting TRBD2. The CDR3 contains 14 residues. The ends lost 8 bases at V and 5 bases at J; junction bases unmatched: 8. Germline values: CDR1 SEHNR, CDR2 FQNEAQ (reference sequence). Here the CDR3 reads CASREREFNNEQFF. In DNA form, the CDR3 reads TGTGCCAGCCGAGAGCGGGAGTTTAACAATGAGCAGTTCTTC.

The CDR3 loop is CASSTGKSTREQYF. DNA for the CDR3: TGTGCCAGTAGTACGGGGAAATCTACGAGGGAGCAGTACTTC. The rearrangement links TRBV19 to TRBJ2-7; D possibly corresponds to TRBD2 (5 bases). CDR1 and CDR2 from the germline V gene are LNHDA and SQIVND (reference sequence). The V gene lost 4 bases and the J gene lost 7 bases, with 17 bases spanning the gap. The CDR3 consists of 14 residues.